These 2 T cell receptor beta chains originate from one sample sequenced in a study of a mutant IDH1 vaccine in newly diagnosed glioma. Some clones are missing from TCRdb's copy, which holds only in-frame ones; the method was immunoSEQ multiplex PCR. Among approximately 32,000 clones, about three fifths were seen once, and the ten largest hold around 10%. No antigen has been identified for these receptors. The time point is: week 5, during vaccination. What each vaccine dose contained was 300 ug of mutant IDH1 20-mer peptide, accompanied by topical imiquimod. The specimen comprised PBMCs, sampled from a glioma patient whose treatment included an IDH1 peptide vaccine. The receptors come from a woman aged 18-29 years with glioma.

This chain links TRBV4-1 with TRBJ1-1, with a tentative D call TRBD1 (6 bases). Between the trimmed V and J ends, which lost 0 bases and 5 bases, there was a span of 10 bases. Germline CDR1 reads MGHRA; CDR2 reads YSYEKL. The CDR3 has 14 amino acids. CDR3 region: CASSQDPGATEAFF. In nucleotides, the CDR3 is TGCGCCAGCAGCCAAGATCCAGGGGCGACTGAAGCTTTCTTT.

This clone was seen a handful of times. This chain joins TRBV27 and TRBJ2-7; perhaps D is TRBD1 or TRBD2 (5 bases each). Trimming pared 2 bases from V and 1 base from J, leaving 12 bases between. CDR3 size: 15 residues. Germline CDR1 MNHEY, CDR2 SMNVEV (reference sequence). In nucleotides, the CDR3 is TGTGCCAGCAGTTTAGGCCGGGGACCGTCCTACGAGCAGTACTTC. Its protein product is CASSLGRGPSYEQYF.